This T cell receptor beta chain appears in the sequencing data of a study of T cell responses to AZD1222 COVID-19 vaccine. Repertoires were generated with immunoSEQ multiplex PCR, while TCRdb's copy carries only in-frame clones and drops some. The sample consists of about 120,000 clones, roughly 85% of them appearing once. Germline values: CDR1 SEHNR, CDR2 FQNEAQ (reference sequence). This CDR3 comprises 19 residues. Trimming stripped 8 bases from V and 5 bases from J, with 32 bases between. The sample holds a few counts of this clone. As yet, its antigen is unknown. Study conclusions and caveats: Baseline seropositives among AZD1222 recipients totaled only six.

Sequences were derived from peripheral blood, sampled on day 0 of MenACWY control vaccination. The genes are TRBV7-9 and TRBJ2-3; TRBD2 might be the D (6 bases). The source of this sequence is an adult in good health. DNA of the CDR3: TGTGCCAGCCGGGGCGCGGGCTCACGCGGGGATCCCCGTGGAGATACGCAGTATTTT. The encoded protein is CASRGAGSRGDPRGDTQYF.